A single sample gave rise to the 14 T cell receptor beta chains below, sequenced in a study of naive and memory T cell subsets. Study-wide results and limits: Naive repertoires, especially CD8, held a few larger clonotypes, possibly memory cells re-expressing CD45RA.

Two oligonucleotides, mixed equimolar, formed the beta constant-region primer covering TRBC1 and TRBC2. The ligated cDNA underwent four PCR rounds using SP2 and nested alpha and beta constant-region primers. TCRdb used MiXCR to reprocess the UMI-ligation and nested PCR reads, holding one entry per CDR3 protein. Of roughly 150,000 distinct CDR3 sequences in the sample, about a fifth were seen once. These TCRs' antigens remain unknown. Specimen: naive CD8+ T cells from blood. All receptors come from a human donor in good health.

This clonotype was found many times. The chain is built from TRBV7-9 and TRBJ2-1; 7 bases are shared with TRBD1. This CDR3 is built from 14 residues. V shed 5 bases and J 5 bases; nucleotides not matched to a gene: 6. From germline, CDR1 is SEHNR and CDR2 FQNEAQ (reference sequence). The CDR3 region has the DNA TGTGCCAGCAGCCCCGGGACAGTTAACAATGAGCAGTTCTTC. Its protein is CASSPGTVNNEQFF.

The chain uses TRBV24-1 and TRBJ2-1; TRBD2 agrees at 13 bases. CDR3 length: 15 amino acids. The V segment lost 4 bases and the J segment 7 bases; nucleotides outside the gene matches: 3. Germline V lookup: CDR1 KGHDR, CDR2 SFDVKD. The CDR3 region has the DNA TGTGCCACCAGTGAGGAGACTAGCGGGAGGAATGAGCAGTTCTTC. It specifies CATSEETSGRNEQFF.

This chain links TRBV11-2 with TRBJ2-5, with D possibly TRBD1 on 5 matching bases. CDR1 SGHAT and CDR2 FQNNGV come from the germline V gene. The CDR3 is 16 amino acids. The germline V and J ends were trimmed by 3 bases and 0 bases, with 14 bases remaining between them. The CDR3 DNA reads as TGTGCCAGCAGCTTCGATCTCGACAGATACCAAGAGACCCAGTACTTC. It is translated as CASSFDLDRYQETQYF.

The chain joins TRBV12-3 or TRBV12-4 to TRBJ2-1, with 7 bases that match TRBD1. This CDR3 region has 12 residues. V trimming: 5 bases; J trimming: 9 bases; junction bases outside the gene matches: 4. The CDR3 loop reads CASSRQGSEQFF. The CDR3 region has the DNA TGTGCCAGCAGTCGACAGGGTAGTGAGCAGTTCTTC.

This chain connects TRBV28 to TRBJ1-6; D perhaps matches TRBD1 (5 bases). V dropped 3 bases and J dropped 7 bases, with 16 bases sitting between them. The CDR3 has 16 residues. Germline loops: CDR1 MDHEN, CDR2 SYDVKM. The CDR3 DNA is TGTGCCAGCAGTTTCTTGGCAGGGTTTGAGAATTCACCCCTCCACTTT. It yields the protein CASSFLAGFENSPLHF. The whole variable domain, filled in from reference TRBV28 and TRBJ1-6, reads DVKVTQSSRYLVKRTGEKVFLECVQDMDHENMFWYRQDPGLGLRLIYFSYDVKMKEKGDIPEGYSVSREKKERFSLILESASTNQTSMYLCASSFLAGFENSPLHFGNGTRLTVT.

This rearrangement joins TRBV28 to TRBJ2-3, with D possibly TRBD2 on 6 matching bases. CDR1 is MDHEN, CDR2 SYDVKM, per germline. CDR3 length equals 15 residues. Trimming removed 8 bases from V and 1 base from J, with 16 bases in between. CDR3 loop: CASSGGVRRTDTQYF. In DNA form, the CDR3 reads TGTGCCAGCTCCGGAGGGGTGAGGCGCACAGATACGCAGTATTTT. Drawing the rest from reference TRBV28 and TRBJ2-3, the complete variable domain is DVKVTQSSRYLVKRTGEKVFLECVQDMDHENMFWYRQDPGLGLRLIYFSYDVKMKEKGDIPEGYSVSREKKERFSLILESASTNQTSMYLCASSGGVRRTDTQYFGPGTRLTVL.

The rearrangement joins TRBV6-5 to TRBJ2-3; D is perhaps TRBD1 (5 bases). V was cut by 2 bases and J by 2 bases, with 11 bases left in between. Germline loops: CDR1 MNHEY, CDR2 SVGAGI. The CDR3 is 15 residues long. The CDR3 is CASSYGAGLTDTQYF. The CDR3 DNA is TGTGCCAGCAGTTACGGTGCAGGGCTCACAGATACGCAGTATTTT.

This clonotype was seen a single time. The genes are TRBV12-5 and TRBJ1-1; maybe TRBD1 (6 bases). Trimming removed 5 bases at V and 0 bases at J, with 10 bases between. Germline V gene lookup returns CDR1 LGHNT and CDR2 FRNRAP. CDR3 length equals 14 residues. The CDR3 spells CASGLQGLNTEAFF. The CDR3 DNA follows: TGTGCTAGTGGTCTACAGGGTCTGAACACTGAAGCTTTCTTT. The complete variable domain, with remaining parts taken from reference TRBV12-5 and TRBJ1-1, reads DARVTQTPRHKVTEMGQEVTMRCQPILGHNTVFWYRQTMMQGLELLAYFRNRAPLDDSGMPKDRFSAEMPDATLATLKIQPSEPRDSAVYFCASGLQGLNTEAFFGQGTRLTVV.

The chain uses TRBV12-3 or TRBV12-4 and TRBJ2-1; D may match TRBD1 or TRBD2 (5 bases each). V lost 2 bases, J lost 0 bases, and 14 bases lay in between. The CDR3 covers 17 residues. The CDR3 sequence is CASSLMVGTSSYNEQFF. CDR3 DNA sequence: TGTGCCAGCAGTTTAATGGTAGGGACCAGCTCCTACAATGAGCAGTTCTTC.

J is TRBJ1-1 and V is TRBV6-5; D uncertain. The CDR3 consists of 13 residues. Germline CDR1 is MNHEY and CDR2 is SVGAGI. Deletions cut 6 bases from V and 1 base from J, with 9 bases between. CDR3: CASSAYQNTEAFF. The CDR3, as DNA: TGTGCCAGCAGCGCATACCAGAACACTGAAGCTTTCTTT.

This clonotype was detected only a few times. The chain has TRBV4-3 and TRBJ2-1; 9 nucleotides line up with TRBD2. V was clipped by 5 bases and J by 8 bases; unmatched bases: 7. The CDR3 spans 14 residues. CDR1 is LGHNA and CDR2 is YSLEER in the germline V gene. The CDR3 DNA sequence: TGCGCCAGCAGCAAGGGACTAGCTTTTGATGAGCAGTTCTTC. Translation: CASSKGLAFDEQFF.

J is TRBJ2-3 and V is TRBV5-4; possibly TRBD1 or TRBD2 for D (6 bases each). The CDR3 consists of 15 residues. Germline CDR1 and CDR2: SGHNT and YYREEE (reference sequence). Between the trimmed V and J ends, which lost 5 bases and 0 bases, there was a span of 13 bases. For the CDR3, the DNA is TGTGCCAGCAGGATGGGGGGCGGGAGCACAGATACGCAGTATTTT. Encoded protein: CASRMGGGSTDTQYF.

This clonotype has just a few counts. The V call is TRBV9, the J call TRBJ2-6, with 8 bases matching TRBD1. V gave up 3 bases and J gave up 4 bases; unmatched junction bases: 6. From germline, CDR1 is SGDLS and CDR2 YYNGEE. The CDR3 is made up of 16 amino acids. The CDR3 region has the DNA TGTGCCAGCAGCGACGACAGGGGTAGGGGGGCCAACGTCCTGACTTTC. It translates to CASSDDRGRGANVLTF.

The CDR3 is CASSRGTDLSGANVLTF. In nucleotides, the CDR3 is TGTGCCAGCAGCCGTGGGACGGACCTCTCTGGGGCCAACGTCCTGACTTTC. The chain recombines TRBV6-5 with TRBJ2-6, with D perhaps TRBD1 or TRBD2 (5 bases each). Trimming cost V 6 bases and J 0 bases, with 15 bases left between them. In germline, CDR1 is MNHEY, CDR2 SVGAGI. The CDR3 consists of 17 residues.